This T cell receptor beta chain is drawn from a study of cytomegalovirus exposure and HLA in healthy donors. Notes on the study in general: Other equally common chains were less clonally expanded than HLA-associated TCR beta chains, a later analysis showed. Per published accounts, TCR beta sequences correctly predicted the HLA-A and HLA-B alleles of most subjects. In a later analysis, about 17,000 TCR beta sequences were associated with HLA alleles at 0.05 false discovery rate.

Remarks on this clone: As yet, its antigen is unknown. Other nucleotide sequences in the sample specify the same CDR3.

60 Vbeta and 13 Jbeta primers were used in PCR. Clones were read by immunoSEQ multiplex PCR, and TCRdb kept only the in-frame ones, dropping some. The repertoire has about 90,000 clones, around 70% of them found once; the top ten carry approximately 15%. Those who donated were healthy bone marrow donors. Sequenced material: PBMCs. The source of this sequence is a woman aged 45-60 years in good health and CMV-seropositive.

The CDR3 sequence: CASSLDGTGETEAFF. The CDR3, as DNA: TGTGCCAGCAGCTTAGACGGGACAGGGGAAACTGAAGCTTTCTTT. This sequence joins TRBV7-2 and TRBJ1-1, with 10 positions matching TRBD1. The length of the CDR3 is 15 residues. Losses at the gene ends were 1 base for V and 5 bases for J; bases not matched to a gene: 4. Germline V gene lookup returns CDR1 SGHTA and CDR2 FQGNSA.